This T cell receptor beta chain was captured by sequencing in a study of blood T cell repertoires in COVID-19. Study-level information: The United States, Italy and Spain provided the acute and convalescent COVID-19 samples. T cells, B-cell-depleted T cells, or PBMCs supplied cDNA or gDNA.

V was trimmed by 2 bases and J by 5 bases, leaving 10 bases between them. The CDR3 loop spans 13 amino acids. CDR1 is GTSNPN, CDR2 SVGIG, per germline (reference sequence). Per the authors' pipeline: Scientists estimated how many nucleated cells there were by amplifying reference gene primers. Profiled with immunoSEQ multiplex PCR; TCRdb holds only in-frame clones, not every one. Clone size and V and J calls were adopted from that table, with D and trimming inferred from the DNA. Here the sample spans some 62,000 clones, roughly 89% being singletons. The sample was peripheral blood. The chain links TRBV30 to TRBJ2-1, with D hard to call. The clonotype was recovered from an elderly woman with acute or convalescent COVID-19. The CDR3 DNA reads TGTGCCTGGAGTTCCAATCGGGACAATGAGCAGTTCTTC. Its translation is CAWSSNRDNEQFF.